The TCR beta chain under discussion was sequenced for a study of blood T cell repertoires in COVID-19. The CDR3 contains 12 residues. Germline V CDR1 and CDR2: SGHTA, FQGTGA. J lost 13 bases, V lost 2 bases, and 4 bases had no gene match. Some clones are missing from TCRdb's copy, which holds only in-frame ones; the method was immunoSEQ multiplex PCR. The data hold 150,000 to 200,000 clones, with about 90% observed a single time. Seattle researchers signed up patients amid active infection and tracked them longitudinally. This chain uses TRBV7-3 with TRBJ2-1, with TRBD1 identical over 8 bases. The sample was peripheral blood. This receptor was taken from a man aged 25-40 years with COVID-19, enrolled during active disease. Here the CDR3 reads CASSLDRGPQFF. CDR3 DNA sequence: TGTGCCAGCAGCTTAGACAGGGGCCCTCAGTTCTTC.